The 27 T cell receptor beta chains below were found in one sample sequenced in a study of STAT5B mutations in CD4+ large granular lymphocyte leukemia. Generated by immunoSEQ multiplex PCR, the TCRdb table keeps only in-frame clones and is missing some. The table shows 40,000 to 45,000 clones, with roughly 76% occurring only once. Sequencing was done on a sample of CD4+ T cells from blood buffy coats. All receptors derive from a human donor in good health.

The chain has TRBV7-2 and TRBJ1-2, with D possibly being TRBD1 (6 bases). Germline lookup yields CDR1 SGHTA and CDR2 FQGNSA. CDR3 length: 13 amino acids. The V end lost 2 bases, the J end lost 4 bases, and 8 bases lay between the germline ends. The CDR3 is CASSLKGGYGYTF. The DNA for the CDR3 is TGTGCCAGCAGCTTAAAGGGGGGCTATGGCTACACCTTC.

The CDR3 protein is CASSLSTGGIYGYTF. Written as DNA, the CDR3 is TGCGCCAGCAGCTTGTCCACAGGGGGTATCTATGGCTACACCTTC. The chain couples TRBV5-1 to TRBJ1-2; 8 nucleotides line up with TRBD1. The CDR3 contains 15 residues. Germline CDR1 and CDR2: SGHRS and YFSETQ. J was trimmed by 4 bases and V by 1 base; bases with no gene match: 6. Using reference TRBV5-1 and TRBJ1-2 for the parts outside the CDR3, the full variable domain is KAGVTQTPRYLIKTRGQQVTLSCSPISGHRSVSWYQQTPGQGLQFLFEYFSETQRNKGNFPGRFSGRQFSNSRSEMNVSTLELGDSALYLCASSLSTGGIYGYTFGSGTRLTVV.

The table lists this clone with a few counts. J is TRBJ1-1 and V is TRBV10-3, with a tentative D call TRBD1 (5 bases). The CDR3 has 15 amino acids. CDR1 is ENHRY and CDR2 is SYGVKD in the germline V gene. Trimming removed 2 bases at V and 6 bases at J, with 16 bases between. CDR3 in DNA: TGTGCCATCAGTGAGATGGGGGGAATGTGGGCTGAAGCTTTCTTT. It translates to CAISEMGGMWAEAFF.

The chain is built from TRBV6-1 and TRBJ1-1, with 9 bases that match TRBD1. The CDR3 totals 15 residues. J was trimmed by 2 bases and V by 8 bases; bases with no gene match: 9. The germline gives CDR1 MNHNS, CDR2 SASEGT. This CDR3 reads CASDRDRVSNTEAFF. Written as DNA, the CDR3 is TGTGCCAGCGACCGGGACAGGGTATCTAACACTGAAGCTTTCTTT.

The CDR3 DNA reads as TGTGCCAGCAGCCATGGGGACGGGACAACTAATGAAAAACTGTTTTTT. Encoded protein: CASSHGDGTTNEKLFF. The chain employs TRBV7-9 and TRBJ1-4, with D tentatively TRBD1 (5 bases). Germline V gene sequence: CDR1 SEHNR, CDR2 FQNEAQ (reference sequence). The V end lost 5 bases, the J end lost 0 bases, and 13 bases lay between the germline ends. The CDR3 extends over 16 amino acids.

This rearrangement joins TRBV11-3 to TRBJ2-1, with TRBD2 matching over 11 bases. Germline V gives CDR1 SGHNT, CDR2 YENEEA. The ends lost 6 bases at V and 4 bases at J; junction bases unmatched: 14. There are 18 residues in the CDR3. CDR3 sequence: CASSSRPETSGTYNEQFF. The CDR3 DNA sequence: TGTGCCAGCAGTTCCCGCCCCGAGACTAGCGGGACTTACAATGAGCAGTTCTTC. The whole variable domain, filled in from reference TRBV11-3 and TRBJ2-1, reads EAGVVQSPRYKIIEKKQPVAFWCNPISGHNTLYWYLQNLGQGPELLIRYENEEAVDDSQLPKDRFSAERLKGVDSTLKIQPAELGDSAVYLCASSSRPETSGTYNEQFFGPGTRLTVL.

V and J are TRBV27 and TRBJ1-2, with D possibly TRBD1 on 6 matching bases. The CDR3 is 15 residues long. The germline V and J ends were trimmed by 2 bases and 4 bases, with 14 bases remaining between them. The germline CDR1 and CDR2 sequences are MNHEY and SMNVEV (reference sequence). CDR3 loop: CASSLVGVGGYGYTF. CDR3 DNA: TGTGCCAGCAGTTTAGTCGGGGTAGGGGGCTATGGCTACACCTTC.

This rearrangement joins TRBV6-6 to TRBJ2-7, with TRBD1 as a possible D gene (5 bases). Trimming removed 2 bases at V and 3 bases at J, with 14 bases between. Per the germline V gene, CDR1 is MNHNY and CDR2 is SVGAGI (reference sequence). This CDR3 comprises 15 residues. The CDR3 protein is CASSYGAVLYYEQYF. The CDR3 nucleotides read TGTGCCAGCAGTTACGGGGCGGTCTTATACTACGAGCAGTACTTC.

The rearrangement links TRBV7-6 to TRBJ2-1; either TRBD1 or TRBD2 may fit D (5 bases each). CDR1 and CDR2 from the germline V gene are SGHVS and FNYEAQ. This CDR3 spans 13 amino acids. The V end was cut by 3 bases, the J end by 9 bases, with 12 bases between. The CDR3 loop is CASSLGRLGEQFF. CDR3 DNA: TGTGCCAGCAGCTTGGGACGGCTTGGTGAGCAGTTCTTC.

The sample holds a few counts of this clone. The rearrangement uses TRBV13 and TRBJ1-6; 9 positions agree with TRBD1. CDR3 size: 15 residues. The ends lost 5 bases at V and 7 bases at J; junction bases unmatched: 6. Germline V CDR1 and CDR2: PRHDT, FYEKMQ (reference sequence). CDR3 bases: TGTGCCAGCAGCCCACCGGGACAGGGAAATTCACCCCTCCACTTT. Protein product: CASSPPGQGNSPLHF.

This chain uses TRBV12-5 with TRBJ1-5; 8 positions agree with TRBD1. With V trimmed by 6 bases and J by 8 bases, 6 bases remained unmatched. Germline CDR1 reads LGHNT; CDR2 reads FRNRAP. There are 13 residues in the CDR3. CDR3 bases: TGTGCTAGTGGAAGACAGGGGTTGGAGCCCCAGCATTTT. Its translation: CASGRQGLEPQHF.

The J gene is TRBJ1-1, the V gene TRBV9, with 9 bases matching TRBD1. V lost 0 bases and J lost 9; bases outside the gene matches: 12. CDR3 size: 16 residues. CDR1 is SGDLS and CDR2 is YYNGEE in the germline V gene. The CDR3 sequence is CASSVEGTGRRSKAFF. The CDR3 nucleotides read TGTGCCAGCAGCGTAGAAGGGACAGGGAGGAGATCTAAAGCTTTCTTT.

The chain employs TRBV6-6 and TRBJ2-1, with 9 bases identical to TRBD2. This CDR3 has 15 residues. Germline lookup yields CDR1 MNHNY and CDR2 SVGAGI (reference sequence). J was trimmed by 6 bases and V by 6 bases; bases with no gene match: 9. The CDR3 region has the DNA TGTGCCAGCAGCCCATCCGGGACTAGCAGCAATGAGCAGTTCTTC. It encodes CASSPSGTSSNEQFF.

The V call is TRBV4-1, the J call TRBJ2-1; TRBD2 agrees at 9 bases. The CDR3 covers 16 residues. Germline trimming cut 3 bases from V and 7 bases from J; bases unmatched to any gene: 10. The V gene's germline CDR1 is MGHRA and CDR2 YSYEKL. The DNA for the CDR3 is TGCGCCAGCAGCCACGGGACGGCGGGGGGGCGGAATGAGCAGTTCTTC. Its protein is CASSHGTAGGRNEQFF.

V is TRBV19 and J is TRBJ1-4; no reliable D call. This CDR3 is built from 15 residues. V lost 3 bases, J lost 4 bases, and 12 bases lay in between. Germline CDR1 LNHDA, CDR2 SQIVND (reference sequence). The CDR3 nucleotides read TGTGCCAGTAGTATGGGAGGAGCCAGTAATGAAAAACTGTTTTTT. Protein product: CASSMGGASNEKLFF.

This rearrangement joins TRBV27 to TRBJ2-4; D unclear. The CDR3 loop spans 14 amino acids. Trimming removed 3 bases from V and 7 bases from J, with 13 bases in between. The germline CDR1 and CDR2 sequences are MNHEY and SMNVEV (reference sequence). The CDR3 is CASSLSGFGNIQYF. The CDR3 DNA reads TGTGCCAGCAGTTTGTCCGGGTTTGGGAACATTCAGTACTTC.

V is TRBV7-8 and J is TRBJ1-1, with 7 nucleotides matching TRBD1. This CDR3 is built from 18 residues. Per the germline V gene, CDR1 is SGHVS and CDR2 is FQNEAQ. Trimming cost V 2 bases and J 3 bases; bases outside gene matches: 15. The CDR3 protein is CASSLWHPLRGSDTEAFF. The CDR3 coding sequence is TGTGCCAGCAGCTTATGGCATCCCCTCAGGGGGTCGGACACTGAAGCTTTCTTT. Full variable domain (missing parts from reference TRBV7-8 and TRBJ1-1): GAGVSQSPRYKVAKRGQDVALRCDPISGHVSLFWYQQALGQGPEFLTYFQNEAQLDKSGLPSDRFFAERPEGSVSTLKIQRTQQEDSAVYLCASSLWHPLRGSDTEAFFGQGTRLTVV.

This chain links TRBV5-4 with TRBJ2-7; 9 positions agree with TRBD1. Trimming took 1 base from V and 0 from J; bases not matched to a gene: 8. Germline loops: CDR1 SGHNT, CDR2 YYREEE (reference sequence). The CDR3 runs to 17 residues. The CDR3 DNA reads as TGTGCCAGCAGCTTGACCGGGACAGGGACCCTCTCCTACGAGCAGTACTTC. This encodes CASSLTGTGTLSYEQYF.

This clone has only one observation. The genes are TRBV6-1 and TRBJ2-2; D remains unclear. This CDR3 spans 14 amino acids. V was clipped by 5 bases and J by 3 bases, with 10 bases between them. Germline V gives CDR1 MNHNS, CDR2 SASEGT. The CDR3 reads CASSRVLDTGELFF. The CDR3 region has the DNA TGTGCCAGCAGTCGCGTACTCGACACCGGGGAGCTGTTTTTT.

This rearrangement joins TRBV9 to TRBJ2-1; 11 nucleotides match TRBD2. The trim removed 0 bases at V and 4 bases at J, leaving 9 bases unmatched. Germline loops: CDR1 SGDLS, CDR2 YYNGEE. The CDR3 length is 18 residues. This CDR3 is CASSVGGTSGKMYNEQFF. The CDR3 nucleotides read TGTGCCAGCAGCGTAGGCGGGACTAGCGGAAAAATGTACAATGAGCAGTTCTTC.

The chain is built from TRBV6-4 and TRBJ2-7; 12 nucleotides match TRBD2. V lost 5 bases, J lost 5 bases, and 7 bases stayed unmatched. CDR3 size: 15 residues. Germline V gene data show CDR1 as MRHNA and CDR2 as SNTAGT. This chain's CDR3 is CASSPLAGGLHEQYF. CDR3 in DNA: TGTGCCAGCAGTCCTCTAGCGGGAGGGCTCCACGAGCAGTACTTC.

J is TRBJ2-4 and V is TRBV10-2; the match to TRBD1 covers 8 bases. This CDR3 contains 18 residues. Trimming at V came to 1 base and at J to 3 bases, leaving 11 bases not matched to a gene. CDR1 is WSHSY and CDR2 is SAAADI in the germline V gene. The CDR3 loop is CASSEWQGASSGKNIQYF. CDR3 DNA: TGCGCCAGCAGTGAGTGGCAGGGGGCGAGTAGCGGCAAAAACATTCAGTACTTC.

The chain joins TRBV6-6 to TRBJ1-1, with 7 bases that match TRBD1. The germline V gene encodes CDR1 MNHNY and CDR2 SVGAGI (reference sequence). The V gene end was trimmed by 10 bases and the J gene end by 0 bases; junction bases not matched to a gene: 14. The CDR3 has 16 amino acids. Written as DNA, the CDR3 is TGTGCCACCTTACGGACAGGAACCAGGCTGAACACTGAAGCTTTCTTT. Protein: CATLRTGTRLNTEAFF.

This clone was detected a few times. The rearrangement uses TRBV6-5 and TRBJ1-2, with unresolved D. Trimming removed 0 bases from V and 7 bases from J, with 9 bases in between. The germline V gene has CDR1 MNHEY and CDR2 SVGAGI. The CDR3 is 13 residues long. As DNA, the CDR3 is TGTGCCAGCAGTTACTCGGCATCATCTGGCTACACCTTC. Its translation is CASSYSASSGYTF.

This sequence joins TRBV7-9 and TRBJ1-1; D gene ambiguous. This CDR3 contains 13 residues. Trimming left V 5 bases short and J 1 base short, with 8 bases between. Germline V gene sequence: CDR1 SEHNR, CDR2 FQNEAQ (reference sequence). The CDR3 loop is CASSLGRNTEAFF. As DNA, the CDR3 is TGTGCCAGCAGCCTAGGACGGAACACTGAAGCTTTCTTT.

This clone was seen a few times. V and J are TRBV5-4 and TRBJ2-3; no definite D call. V dropped 5 bases and J dropped 3 bases, with 13 bases sitting between them. There are 14 residues in the CDR3. Germline-derived CDR1 and CDR2 are SGHNT and YYREEE (reference sequence). CDR3 DNA sequence: TGTGCCAGCAGTATCGGCGTACCAACAGATACGCAGTATTTT. Translating gives CASSIGVPTDTQYF.

CDR3 coding DNA: TGTGCCTGGAGCTTCGCGGAGACCCAGTACTTC. Protein product: CAWSFAETQYF. The chain carries TRBV30 and TRBJ2-5; no definite D call. This CDR3 is 11 amino acids long. Trimming cost V 3 bases and J 5 bases, with 7 bases left between them. Germline lookup yields CDR1 GTSNPN and CDR2 SVGIG (reference sequence).